A selection of T cell receptor beta chains follows, all from one sample in a study of blood T cell repertoires in COVID-19. Produced via immunoSEQ multiplex PCR; TCRdb's table is partial and in-frame only. Counted here are over 50,000 clones, about 80% occurring once; the ten biggest clones make up around 15%. Material: peripheral blood. All receptors come from a human donor in a cohort sampled during active COVID-19. The conserved cysteine and the conserved F or W are not part of the CDR3 here. Each record gives: J gene, V gene, CDR3 protein.

>TRBJ1-6|TRBV4-2
ASSQALTEPNSPLH
>TRBJ2-1|TRBV29-1
SVDSTGDNEQF
>TRBJ2-5|TRBV18
ASSPPGIAGGQETQY
>TRBJ1-3|TRBV30
AWRHFPGNTIY
>TRBJ2-7|TRBV4-1
ASSQPGSPYEQY
>TRBJ2-1|TRBV5-6
ASSRFGTSGGTEQF
>TRBJ2-7|TRBV5-1
ASSWTGTRVYEQY
>TRBJ2-7|TRBV5-1
ASSETTYEQY
>TRBJ1-6|TRBV6-5
ATSTGHLNSPLH
>TRBJ2-1|TRBV4-2
ASTWGVAKRDSYNEQF
>TRBJ2-1|TRBV7-2
ASSPLAGGEQF
>TRBJ2-7|TRBV25-1
ASSEGGSAYAYEQY
>TRBJ1-2|TRBV11-2
ASSAMSGTGDGYT
>TRBJ1-3|TRBV7-2
ASSLELSMRQISGNTIY
>TRBJ2-1|TRBV7-9
ASSPPGQDFLNEQF
>TRBJ1-1|TRBV12-3/TRBV12-4
ASTVGQGTEAF
>TRBJ2-1|TRBV7-2
ASSPSLLAGRYNEQF
>TRBJ1-2|TRBV19
ASSREQGATGGYT
>TRBJ2-7|TRBV6-6
ASSYTTGTNEQY
>TRBJ1-4|TRBV19
ASSTAGTSNEKLF
>TRBJ1-3|TRBV28
ASSLQGSGNTIY
>TRBJ1-1|TRBV2
AGSGTVTEAF
>TRBJ1-1|TRBV6-5
ASSYSDSITEAF
>TRBJ2-3|TRBV6-1
ASSEFHTSTDTQY
>TRBJ1-2|TRBV5-4
ASSRPGQGAYGYT
>TRBJ1-1|TRBV9
ASSVGGGAMETEAF